Each of the 28 T cell receptor beta chains below was sequenced from the same sample in a study of regulatory T cells in long-lasting Graves disease. To make TCR beta libraries, researchers used iRepertoire HTBI primers and Arm-PCR of CDR3 regions. TCRdb itself ran the multiplex PCR reads through MiXCR, one entry per CDR3 protein. The data contain some 340,000 distinct CDR3 sequences, 23% of them singletons. Time point: persistent/refractory GD, antithyroid drugs over 5 years with positive TRAb. Isolated PBMC RNA provided the starting material for the TCR library. The sample was peripheral blood mononuclear cells (PBMCs), taken when the disease was refractory, from a patient treated with antithyroid drugs. These receptors were obtained from a woman aged 40 to 50 with Graves disease.

This clonotype was picked up a small number of times. The V and J genes are TRBV10-3 and TRBJ2-1, with 8 bases matching TRBD2. Looked up from germline, CDR1 is ENHRY and CDR2 is SYGVKD. The CDR3 length is 15 residues. J lost 8 bases, V lost 3 bases, and 9 bases had no gene match. DNA for the CDR3: TGTGCCATCAGTGATCCGGGGGGGAGGGGATATGAGCAGTTCTTC. This sequence encodes CAISDPGGRGYEQFF.

This sequence joins TRBV27 and TRBJ2-2, with TRBD2 matching 12 bases. CDR3 size: 16 residues. Germline V CDR1 and CDR2: MNHEY, SMNVEV (reference sequence). The ends lost 7 bases at V and 5 bases at J; junction bases unmatched: 8. The CDR3 DNA reads as TGTGCCAGCAAATTGACTAGCGGGAGCGGGACCGGGGAGCTGTTTTTT. The encoded protein is CASKLTSGSGTGELFF.

V and J are TRBV4-1 and TRBJ1-5, with no clear D. This CDR3 is built from 15 residues. V was trimmed by 0 bases and J by 1 base, leaving 7 bases between them. From germline, CDR1 is MGHRA and CDR2 YSYEKL. CDR3 in amino acids: CASSQEGKSNQPQHF. CDR3 sequence (DNA): TGCGCCAGCAGCCAAGAGGGGAAGAGCAATCAGCCCCAGCATTTT.

This clonotype was seen repeatedly, ten times or more. The chain combines TRBV28 with TRBJ2-7; unclear D gene. Germline V CDR1 and CDR2: MDHEN, SYDVKM. V lost 3 bases and J 4 bases, leaving 10 bases between the germline ends. The CDR3 sequence is 13 residues long. As DNA, the CDR3 is TGTGCCAGCAGTTTCGGCACCCCTTACGAGCAGTACTTC. Encoded protein: CASSFGTPYEQYF.

This clonotype was counted a few times. This chain connects TRBV12-3 or TRBV12-4 to TRBJ2-2; possible D gene TRBD1, 7 bases. Trimming removed 7 bases from V and 4 bases from J, with 22 bases in between. The CDR3 loop spans 17 amino acids. The CDR3 bases are TGTGCCAGCATTCGAGGCAGGGGGGCCCCGAGCACCGGGGAGCTGTTTTTT. Its translation: CASIRGRGAPSTGELFF.

The J gene is TRBJ2-1, the V gene TRBV27, with 9 bases that match TRBD2. The CDR3 loop spans 14 amino acids. From germline, CDR1 is MNHEY and CDR2 SMNVEV (reference sequence). The ends lost 2 bases at V and 12 bases at J; junction bases unmatched: 8. CDR3 sequence reads: CASSLAGGPVGQFF. The CDR3, as DNA: TGTGCCAGCAGTTTAGCGGGAGGGCCAGTAGGGCAGTTCTTC.

This clonotype was seen a few times. The V and J genes are TRBV3-1 and TRBJ2-5, with D uncertain. CDR1 and CDR2 (germline): LGHDT, YNNKEL (reference sequence). With 2 bases removed from V and 2 bases from J, the gap between germline ends came to 3 bases. This CDR3 region has 12 residues. The CDR3 loop reads CASSQWQETQYF. The CDR3, as DNA: TGTGCCAGCAGCCAATGGCAAGAGACCCAGTACTTC.

The chain combines TRBV28 with TRBJ2-3; D is perhaps TRBD1 (5 bases). V lost 6 bases to trimming and J lost 0 bases, with 13 bases between them. Germline assignment: CDR1 MDHEN and CDR2 SYDVKM. The CDR3 contains 15 residues. The CDR3 sequence is CASSLTETSTDTQYF. CDR3 in DNA: TGTGCCAGCAGCTTGACAGAAACTAGCACAGATACGCAGTATTTT.

There are a few counts of this clonotype. The CDR3 sequence is CASSPRGGASYEQYF. The CDR3 DNA is TGTGCCAGCAGCCCCCGGGGGGGAGCATCCTACGAGCAGTACTTC. The V call is TRBV27, the J call TRBJ2-7, with TRBD2 matching over 8 bases. The CDR3 has 15 residues. CDR1 and CDR2 (germline): MNHEY, SMNVEV (reference sequence). J lost 1 base, V lost 6 bases, and 8 bases had no gene match.

This clonotype came up a few times. CDR3 in DNA: TGTGCCAGCAGTAGGAGCCGGCGGACAGGGCAGAATTCACCCCTCCACTTT. Encoded protein: CASSRSRRTGQNSPLHF. J is TRBJ1-6 and V is TRBV27; 8 nucleotides align to TRBD1. There are 17 residues in the CDR3. Germline V lookup: CDR1 MNHEY, CDR2 SMNVEV (reference sequence). Germline trimming cut 5 bases from V and 7 bases from J; bases unmatched to any gene: 13.

This clonotype occurred many times. The chain recombines TRBV28 with TRBJ1-6; D is unclear. The V gene lost 4 bases and the J gene lost 10 bases, with 17 bases spanning the gap. This CDR3 is 15 amino acids long. The germline CDR1 and CDR2 sequences are MDHEN and SYDVKM. CDR3 sequence: CASSSPYGPNSPLHF. In DNA, the CDR3 is TGTGCCAGCAGTTCACCATACGGGCCTAACTCACCCCTCCACTTT.

CDR3 nucleotides: TGTGCCAGCAGCTACACCGGGACAGGGCCCTACGAGCAGTACTTC. It yields the protein CASSYTGTGPYEQYF. The V gene is TRBV7-8, the J gene TRBJ2-7; 9 nucleotides agree with TRBD1. The CDR3 length is 15 residues. Looked up from germline, CDR1 is SGHVS and CDR2 is FQNEAQ. V lost 4 bases to trimming and J lost 2 bases; unmatched junction nucleotides: 6.

The V gene is TRBV19, the J gene TRBJ1-5; D gene ambiguous. Germline V CDR1 and CDR2: LNHDA, SQIVND (reference sequence). Trimming took off 3 bases at V and 6 bases at J, with 6 bases between the two ends. The length of the CDR3 is 12 residues. Here the CDR3 reads CASSMSVQPQHF. Written as DNA, the CDR3 is TGTGCCAGTAGTATGTCGGTTCAGCCCCAGCATTTT. Using reference TRBV19 and TRBJ1-5 for the parts outside the CDR3, the full variable domain is DGGITQSPKYLFRKEGQNVTLSCEQNLNHDAMYWYRQDPGQGLRLIYYSQIVNDFQKGDIAEGYSVSREKKESFPLTVTSAQKNPTAFYLCASSMSVQPQHFGDGTRLSIL.

This chain joins TRBV28 and TRBJ2-1; TRBD1 aligns across 9 bases. V shed 3 bases and J 4 bases; nucleotides not matched to a gene: 4. The germline V gene has CDR1 MDHEN and CDR2 SYDVKM. CDR3 length: 15 amino acids. CDR3 nucleotides: TGTGCCAGCAGTTTCCTCGGACAGGGGTACAATGAGCAGTTCTTC. Its protein product is CASSFLGQGYNEQFF.

The table lists this clonotype with a few counts. V gene TRBV20-1 combines with J gene TRBJ2-7, with TRBD2 identical over 12 bases. The CDR3 is made up of 15 amino acids. V shed 3 bases, J shed 5 bases, and the junction held 8 bases outside the gene matches. Germline V lookup: CDR1 DFQATT, CDR2 SNEGSKA (reference sequence). The CDR3 DNA is TGCAGTGCTAGTGAACTAGCGGGAGGCGTCCACGAGCAGTACTTC. This sequence encodes CSASELAGGVHEQYF.

This clonotype was recorded a few times. The J gene is TRBJ2-7, the V gene TRBV3-1; the D is unclear. Germline values: CDR1 LGHDT, CDR2 YNNKEL (reference sequence). Trimming took off 0 bases at V and 0 bases at J, with 6 bases between the two ends. The CDR3 is made up of 14 amino acids. Written as DNA, the CDR3 is TGTGCCAGCAGCCAAGATTGGGGCTCCTACGAGCAGTACTTC. Its translation is CASSQDWGSYEQYF.

The chain uses TRBV19 and TRBJ2-2; 10 bases are a match to TRBD2. The trim removed 3 bases at V and 6 bases at J, leaving 4 bases unmatched. The CDR3 sequence is 15 residues long. Germline loops: CDR1 LNHDA, CDR2 SQIVND (reference sequence). CDR3 sequence (DNA): TGTGCCAGTAGTATCCCTAGCGGGAGATCCGGGGAGCTGTTTTTT. Amino acids: CASSIPSGRSGELFF.

Notes on this clonotype: A much larger clonotype is one base distant, so this may be a read error. The V call is TRBV7-8, the J call TRBJ2-1, with a weak D call TRBD2 (5 bases). CDR3 length equals 13 residues. Germline V gives CDR1 SGHVS, CDR2 FQNEAQ. As DNA, the CDR3 is TGTGCCAGCGGCTTAGCGCGTTTGTCTGAGCAGTTCTTC. It yields the protein CASGLARLSEQFF.

This clonotype was detected ten times or more. V is TRBV10-3 and J is TRBJ2-1; 14 bases agree with TRBD2. CDR3 size: 16 residues. Germline-derived CDR1 and CDR2 are ENHRY and SYGVKD. The V gene end was trimmed by 7 bases and the J gene end by 4 bases; junction bases not matched to a gene: 6. CDR3 DNA sequence: TGTGCCATCACCGGGACTAGCGGGAGTTCGTACAATGAGCAGTTCTTC. Its protein is CAITGTSGSSYNEQFF.

The chain uses TRBV15 and TRBJ2-6, with a possible D match to TRBD2 (5 bases). The CDR3 runs to 16 residues. Germline CDR1 and CDR2: LNHNV and YYDKDF (reference sequence). Trimming took off 6 bases at V and 4 bases at J, with 16 bases between the two ends. CDR3 residues: CATSYPVSGGANVLTF. The CDR3 DNA sequence: TGTGCCACCAGTTACCCTGTATCGGGGGGGGCCAACGTCCTGACTTTC.

This clonotype was picked up a small number of times. The chain combines TRBV7-6 with TRBJ2-2; no reliable D call. The CDR3 is made up of 15 amino acids. V lost 2 bases, J lost 0 bases, and 7 bases lay in between. Germline values: CDR1 SGHVS, CDR2 FNYEAQ. CDR3 amino acids: CASSLSRPNTGELFF. DNA of the CDR3: TGTGCCAGCAGCTTATCGCGGCCGAACACCGGGGAGCTGTTTTTT.

This rearrangement joins TRBV5-1 to TRBJ1-1; D call uncertain. Trimming took 0 bases from V and 1 from J, leaving 13 bases between them. CDR3 size: 16 residues. From germline, CDR1 is SGHRS and CDR2 YFSETQ. In DNA form, the CDR3 reads TGCGCCAGCAGCTTGGGGGCACCCAGGTCGAACACTGAAGCTTTCTTT. Its protein is CASSLGAPRSNTEAFF.

This clonotype was counted only a few times. CDR3 coding DNA: TGCGCCAGCAGCCCACCCTATGACAGCCATAATGAAAAACTGTTTTTT. It is translated as CASSPPYDSHNEKLFF. The rearrangement joins TRBV5-1 to TRBJ1-4, with D possibly matching TRBD1 (5 bases). Germline-derived CDR1 and CDR2 are SGHRS and YFSETQ. V lost 4 bases, J lost 4 bases, and 17 bases lay in between. The CDR3 length is 16 residues.

The chain recombines TRBV20-1 with TRBJ1-1; TRBD1 might be the D (5 bases). V was cut by 6 bases and J by 0 bases, with 17 bases left in between. Germline V gives CDR1 DFQATT, CDR2 SNEGSKA (reference sequence). This CDR3 is 15 amino acids long. The CDR3 protein is CSAGDPHRMNTEAFF. CDR3 nucleotide sequence: TGCAGTGCCGGGGACCCCCACCGGATGAACACTGAAGCTTTCTTT.

V is TRBV27 and J is TRBJ1-6; the D gene is possibly TRBD1 (5 bases). The germline V and J ends were trimmed by 6 bases and 7 bases, with 13 bases remaining between them. The CDR3 sequence is 14 residues long. The germline gives CDR1 MNHEY, CDR2 SMNVEV (reference sequence). In DNA form, the CDR3 reads TGTGCCAGCAGGGTACAGGAGGGAAATTCACCCCTCCACTTT. As protein: CASRVQEGNSPLHF.

V and J are TRBV5-6 and TRBJ2-7, with 7 bases lining up with TRBD2. J gave up 5 bases and V 2 bases, and 4 bases lay outside the gene matches. This CDR3 spans 13 amino acids. Per germline, CDR1 SGHDT and CDR2 YYEEEE. The CDR3 region is CASSFGTIHEQYF. In nucleotides, the CDR3 is TGTGCCAGCAGCTTCGGGACTATACACGAGCAGTACTTC. Combining the CDR3 with reference TRBV5-6 and TRBJ2-7 gives the whole variable domain DAGVTQSPTHLIKTRGQQVTLRCSPKSGHDTVSWYQQALGQGPQFIFQYYEEEERQRGNFPDRFSGHQFPNYSSELNVNALLLGDSALYLCASSFGTIHEQYFGPGTRLTVT.

This chain connects TRBV10-2 to TRBJ1-5, with no clear D. Trimming shortened V by 3 bases and J by 6 bases, and 9 bases separated the two germline ends. The CDR3 totals 13 residues. Germline CDR1 reads WSHSY; CDR2 reads SAAADI. CDR3 sequence reads: CASSEERRQPQHF. The CDR3 DNA is TGCGCCAGCAGTGAAGAGAGGCGTCAGCCCCAGCATTTT.

The chain carries TRBV11-2 and TRBJ1-1; D is ambiguous. Trimming took 3 bases from V and 1 from J, leaving 6 bases between them. CDR3 size: 13 residues. The V gene's germline CDR1 is SGHAT and CDR2 FQNNGV. In nucleotides, the CDR3 is TGTGCCAGCAGCTTCGTCCGGAACACTGAAGCTTTCTTT. This codes for CASSFVRNTEAFF.